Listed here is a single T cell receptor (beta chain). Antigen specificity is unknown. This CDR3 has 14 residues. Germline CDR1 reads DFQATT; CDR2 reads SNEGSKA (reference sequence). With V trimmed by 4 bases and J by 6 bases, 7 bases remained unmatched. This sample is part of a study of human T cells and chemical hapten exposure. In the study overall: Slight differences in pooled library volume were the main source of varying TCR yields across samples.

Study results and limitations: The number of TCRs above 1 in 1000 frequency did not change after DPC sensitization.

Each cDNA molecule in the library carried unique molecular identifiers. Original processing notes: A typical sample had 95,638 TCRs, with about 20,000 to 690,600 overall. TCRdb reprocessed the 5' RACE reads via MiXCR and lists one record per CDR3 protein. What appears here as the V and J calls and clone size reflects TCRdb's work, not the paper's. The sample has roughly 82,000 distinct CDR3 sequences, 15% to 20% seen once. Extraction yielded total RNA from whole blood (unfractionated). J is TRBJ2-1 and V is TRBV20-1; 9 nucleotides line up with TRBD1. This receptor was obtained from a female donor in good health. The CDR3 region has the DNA TGCAGTGCTAACCGGGACAGGGCTACCAATGAGCAGTTCTTC. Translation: CSANRDRATNEQFF.